This T cell receptor (beta chain) was identified during a study of sequential checkpoint blockade in melanoma. At the level of the study: Arm A got nivolumab then ipilimumab; arm B the reverse, 1:1. Both treatment sequences were followed by maintenance nivolumab. General observations from the study: For nivolumab-first patients, baseline tumor clonality was associated with response.

The method was immunoSEQ multiplex PCR; TCRdb's version includes in-frame clones alone and lacks a portion of them. The sample lists approximately 6,900 clones, roughly 20% occurring once. Germline-derived CDR1 and CDR2 are ENHRY and SYGVKD. The germline V and J ends were trimmed by 11 bases and 3 bases, with 18 bases remaining between them. The CDR3 length is 14 residues. Treatment meaning: randomized to nivolumab then ipilimumab (arm A) or the reverse (arm B). Patients had received no earlier DNA-damaging chemotherapy. The sample holds a few counts of this clone. Its cognate antigen is unknown. The specimen was tumor tissue (inferred from file names), collected from a patient given nivolumab and ipilimumab in sequence. The sequence derives from a human donor with melanoma. This chain joins TRBV10-3 and TRBJ2-3, with D perhaps matching TRBD1 or TRBD2 (7 bases each). The CDR3 protein is CACRGGLGTDTQYF. For the CDR3, the DNA is TGTGCCTGCAGGGGGGGGCTCGGAACAGATACGCAGTATTTT.